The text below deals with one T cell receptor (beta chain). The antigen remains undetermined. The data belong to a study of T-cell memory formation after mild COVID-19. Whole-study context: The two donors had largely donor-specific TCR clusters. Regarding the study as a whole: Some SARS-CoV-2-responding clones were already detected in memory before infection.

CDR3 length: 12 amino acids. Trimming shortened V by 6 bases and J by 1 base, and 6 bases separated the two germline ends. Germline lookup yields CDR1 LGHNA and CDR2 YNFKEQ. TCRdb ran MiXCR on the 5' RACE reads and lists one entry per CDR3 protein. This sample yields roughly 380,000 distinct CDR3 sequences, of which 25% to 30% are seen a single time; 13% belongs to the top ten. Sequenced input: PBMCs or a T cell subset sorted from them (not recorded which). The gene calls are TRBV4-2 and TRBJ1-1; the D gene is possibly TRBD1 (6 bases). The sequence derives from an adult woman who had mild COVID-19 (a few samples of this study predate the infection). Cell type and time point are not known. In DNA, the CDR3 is TGTGCCAGCAGGGACAGGAACACTGAAGCTTTCTTT. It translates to CASRDRNTEAFF.